The 3 T cell receptor beta chains in this list originate from one sample, sequenced in a study of T cells expressing NK-cell markers. No DNA is given; TCRdb re-called the 5' RACE reads and lists each CDR3 protein once. Its clone listing holds some 600,000 distinct CDR3 sequences. The material sequenced was blood T cells: a sorted CD56 or NKG2C T cell subset, CD4+ or CD8+ T cells, or bulk PBMC T cells (not recorded which). The receptor source for this set is a man aged 18 to 30 in good health.

The chain links TRBV18 to TRBJ2-3; TCRdb's assignment of TRBD1 cannot be checked, as there is no DNA. Per the germline V gene, CDR1 is KGHSH and CDR2 is LQKENI. The CDR3 loop spans 13 amino acids. The CDR3 spells CASWQDRSDTQYF.

The chain links TRBV29-1 to TRBJ2-2; TCRdb's D call of TRBD2 is untestable without DNA. CDR3 length equals 14 residues. CDR1 SQVTM and CDR2 ANQGSEA come from the germline V gene. This chain's CDR3 is CSVVPGLNTGELFF.

This chain connects TRBV7-2 to TRBJ2-7; absent DNA, TCRdb's TRBD2 call cannot be checked. This CDR3 contains 11 residues. CDR1 is SGHTA and CDR2 is FQGNSA in the germline V gene. This chain's CDR3 is CASSTEGEQYF.